The 23 T cell receptor beta chains given below trace back to one sample, sequenced in a study of blood T cell repertoires in COVID-19. The table came from immunoSEQ multiplex PCR; TCRdb's copy has only in-frame clones and leaves some out. The sample yields 35,000 to 45,000 clones, roughly 73% seen once. The specimen was peripheral blood. The receptors were sampled from a man in his fifties or sixties with acute or convalescent COVID-19.

The J gene is TRBJ2-5, the V gene TRBV6-5; 9 bases line up with TRBD1. Per germline, CDR1 MNHEY and CDR2 SVGAGI. The CDR3 length is 14 residues. The trim removed 5 bases at V and 5 bases at J, leaving 6 bases unmatched. The CDR3 loop is CASSRDRARETQYF. The CDR3 DNA reads TGTGCCAGCAGTAGGGACAGGGCCCGCGAGACCCAGTACTTC.

The chain recombines TRBV3-1 (or the pseudogene TRBV3-2) with TRBJ2-7; 9 nucleotides line up with TRBD2. The V segment lost 1 base and the J segment 5 bases; nucleotides outside the gene matches: 9. This CDR3 comprises 16 residues. Germline V gives CDR1 LGHDT, CDR2 YNNKEL (reference sequence). Written as DNA, the CDR3 is TGTGCCAGCAGCCAAGGTCGCGGGAGGGCCTATCACGAGCAGTACTTC. Its translation: CASSQGRGRAYHEQYF.

J is TRBJ2-3 and V is TRBV9, with 9 bases fitting TRBD1. V shed 6 bases and J 5 bases; nucleotides not matched to a gene: 10. This CDR3 comprises 15 residues. Per germline, CDR1 SGDLS and CDR2 YYNGEE. CDR3 nucleotides: TGTGCCAGCACTCGTCGACAGGGGGTAATAGATACGCAGTATTTT. Residues: CASTRRQGVIDTQYF.

The chain links TRBV12-3 or TRBV12-4 to TRBJ1-4, with D possibly matching TRBD1 (5 bases). V dropped 5 bases and J dropped 7 bases, with 11 bases sitting between them. The CDR3 totals 13 residues. CDR3 amino acids: CASSGGTGEKLFF. CDR3 DNA: TGTGCCAGCAGTGGGGGGACGGGTGAAAAACTGTTTTTT.

The chain recombines TRBV25-1 with TRBJ2-7; no clear D gene. This CDR3 region has 13 residues. CDR1 MGHDK and CDR2 SYGVNS come from the germline V gene. The ends were cut back, 2 bases at V and 5 bases at J, with 10 bases in the middle. The chain's CDR3 is CASSEPGFDEQYF. CDR3 coding DNA: TGTGCCAGCAGTGAACCCGGGTTCGACGAGCAGTACTTC.

This sequence joins TRBV2 and TRBJ1-6; 9 bases are a match to TRBD1. The CDR3 length is 15 residues. V shed 6 bases, J shed 4 bases, and the junction held 4 bases outside the gene matches. The germline V gene encodes CDR1 SNHLY and CDR2 FYNNEI. The CDR3 region is CASRDRGHYNSPLHF. CDR3 nucleotides: TGTGCCAGCAGGGACAGGGGACATTATAATTCACCCCTCCACTTT.

This chain links TRBV5-6 with TRBJ1-3; D remains ambiguous. Between the trimmed V and J ends, which lost 4 bases and 0 bases, there was a span of 11 bases. Germline V gene lookup returns CDR1 SGHDT and CDR2 YYEEEE. The CDR3 covers 15 residues. This CDR3 reads CASSERLISGNTIYF. CDR3 coding DNA: TGTGCCAGCAGCGAAAGACTGATCTCTGGAAACACCATATATTTT.

The rearrangement joins TRBV7-2 to TRBJ1-6, with 8 bases lining up with TRBD1. V trimming: 6 bases; J trimming: 5 bases; junction bases outside the gene matches: 3. CDR1 and CDR2 from the germline V gene are SGHTA and FQGNSA. The CDR3 is 14 residues long. CDR3 sequence reads: CASRGQGHNSPLHF. The CDR3 DNA sequence: TGTGCCAGCAGAGGACAGGGTCATAATTCACCCCTCCACTTT.

The rearrangement joins TRBV4-1 to TRBJ2-2; 9 bases are shared with TRBD2. The CDR3 covers 15 residues. V trimming: 4 bases; J trimming: 7 bases; junction bases outside the gene matches: 7. Germline CDR1 reads MGHRA; CDR2 reads YSYEKL. The CDR3 DNA sequence: TGCGCCAGCAGCCTAGAGAGCGGGAGGTTCGGGGAGCTGTTTTTT. As protein: CASSLESGRFGELFF.

The V gene is TRBV29-1, the J gene TRBJ1-2; the match to TRBD1 covers 8 bases. Germline CDR1 reads SQVTM; CDR2 reads ANQGSEA. CDR3 length: 15 residues. Trimming cost V 7 bases and J 2 bases; bases outside gene matches: 12. The CDR3 DNA follows: TGCAGCGCCCGTCCCCCAGGGGGCCTGAACTATGGCTACACCTTC. This sequence encodes CSARPPGGLNYGYTF.

The chain is built from TRBV28 and TRBJ2-3, with 8 bases that match TRBD1. V shed 3 bases, J shed 6 bases, and the junction held 11 bases outside the gene matches. The CDR3 is made up of 16 amino acids. Germline V CDR1 and CDR2: MDHEN, SYDVKM. This CDR3 is CASSFIYRGTRDTQYF. As DNA, the CDR3 is TGTGCCAGCAGTTTCATTTACAGGGGGACCAGGGATACGCAGTATTTT.

The V gene is TRBV9, the J gene TRBJ2-3, with D tentatively TRBD2 (6 bases). Trimming left V 0 bases short and J 8 bases short, with 25 bases between. Germline loops: CDR1 SGDLS, CDR2 YYNGEE. There are 18 residues in the CDR3. In nucleotides, the CDR3 is TGTGCCAGCAGCGTAGACCTCCACCTTAGCGGAGCGCCTAGTACGCAGTATTTT. It yields the protein CASSVDLHLSGAPSTQYF.

The chain employs TRBV30 and TRBJ2-3; D remains ambiguous. Germline V lookup: CDR1 GTSNPN, CDR2 SVGIG (reference sequence). V was trimmed by 0 bases and J by 4 bases, leaving 8 bases between them. The CDR3 is made up of 13 amino acids. The CDR3 loop reads CAWSVTGSDTQYF. The CDR3 nucleotides are TGTGCCTGGAGTGTTACCGGGTCAGATACGCAGTATTTT.

The rearrangement uses TRBV7-2 and TRBJ2-7, with 7 bases fitting TRBD1. V trimming: 0 bases; J trimming: 5 bases; junction bases outside the gene matches: 1. Germline V gene data show CDR1 as SGHTA and CDR2 as FQGNSA. There are 13 residues in the CDR3. The DNA for the CDR3 is TGTGCCAGCAGCTTAGCAGGGGGCAACGAGCAGTACTTC. Protein product: CASSLAGGNEQYF. The full variable domain, its missing parts supplied by reference TRBV7-2 and TRBJ2-7, is GAGVSQSPSNKVTEKGKDVELRCDPISGHTALYWYRQSLGQGLEFLIYFQGNSAPDKSGLPSDRFSAERTGGSVSTLTIQRTQQEDSAVYLCASSLAGGNEQYFGPGTRLTVT.

This clone was counted a single time. The chain has TRBV2 and TRBJ2-7; no firm D call. Germline V gene sequence: CDR1 SNHLY, CDR2 FYNNEI. The CDR3 covers 15 residues. V dropped 2 bases and J dropped 0 bases, with 11 bases sitting between them. In nucleotides, the CDR3 is TGTGCCAGCAGTGAAAATCAGGTCAGCTCCTACGAGCAGTACTTC. Protein product: CASSENQVSSYEQYF.

The rearrangement links TRBV6-5 to TRBJ2-1, with 7 positions matching TRBD2. This CDR3 spans 16 amino acids. Losses at the gene ends were 0 bases for V and 9 bases for J; bases not matched to a gene: 11. Per the germline V gene, CDR1 is MNHEY and CDR2 is SVGAGI. CDR3 residues: CASSYSSGTIYSEQFF. CDR3 sequence (DNA): TGTGCCAGCAGTTACTCCAGCGGGACTATTTATAGTGAGCAGTTCTTC.

V usage is TRBV30 and J usage is TRBJ2-1, with TRBD2 identical over 8 bases. This CDR3 is 16 amino acids long. The V and J ends lost 3 bases and 2 bases, in that order; junction bases with no gene match: 9. The germline gives CDR1 GTSNPN, CDR2 SVGIG (reference sequence). CDR3 region: CAWSPVGTSPYNEQFF. The DNA for the CDR3 is TGTGCCTGGAGCCCCGTGGGGACTAGTCCCTACAATGAGCAGTTCTTC.

V and J are TRBV5-1 and TRBJ2-1; 10 nucleotides match TRBD2. CDR1 SGHRS and CDR2 YFSETQ come from the germline V gene. J gave up 2 bases and V 0 bases, and 5 bases lay outside the gene matches. CDR3 length: 17 amino acids. CDR3 region: CASSLGSGRVTYNEQFF. The CDR3 nucleotides read TGCGCCAGCAGCTTGGGGAGCGGGAGGGTAACCTACAATGAGCAGTTCTTC.

This clone is a singleton in its sample. The J gene is TRBJ2-3, the V gene TRBV5-4; 7 nucleotides agree with TRBD2. In germline, CDR1 is SGHNT, CDR2 YYREEE (reference sequence). The V gene end was trimmed by 4 bases and the J gene end by 1 base; junction bases not matched to a gene: 3. The CDR3 consists of 14 residues. The CDR3 protein is CASSLLARTDTQYF. CDR3 nucleotides: TGTGCCAGCAGCCTACTAGCGCGCACAGATACGCAGTATTTT.

V gene TRBV5-8 combines with J gene TRBJ2-5; no reliable D call. This CDR3 comprises 10 residues. Looked up from germline, CDR1 is SGHTS and CDR2 is YDEGEE. With 2 bases removed from V and 6 bases from J, the gap between germline ends came to 2 bases. CDR3 amino acids: CASSFKTQYF. DNA for the CDR3: TGTGCCAGCAGCTTTAAGACCCAGTACTTC.

The chain uses TRBV7-9 and TRBJ2-3; TRBD2 agrees at 8 bases. CDR1 is SEHNR and CDR2 is FQNEAQ in the germline V gene (reference sequence). The CDR3 extends over 16 amino acids. The V gene end was trimmed by 2 bases and the J gene end by 4 bases; junction bases not matched to a gene: 8. CDR3 DNA: TGTGCCAGCAGCTTAAGTAGCGGGGCTTGGGCAGATACGCAGTATTTT. Translated: CASSLSSGAWADTQYF.

This rearrangement joins TRBV5-1 to TRBJ2-7, with 8 bases aligning to TRBD2. CDR3 size: 14 residues. The J segment lost 3 bases and the V segment lost 4 bases, leaving 6 bases of the junction unmatched. The germline V gene encodes CDR1 SGHRS and CDR2 YFSETQ. The DNA of the CDR3 is TGCGCCAGCAGCCCGACCACTAGCGGCTACGAGCAGTACTTC. It encodes CASSPTTSGYEQYF.

The table lists this clone with many counts. The chain employs TRBV14 and TRBJ2-1; 7 nucleotides match TRBD2. The junction had 9 bases not matched to a gene; V was cut back by 6 bases and J by 4 bases. The CDR3 totals 15 residues. Germline V gene sequence: CDR1 SGHDN, CDR2 FVKESK. CDR3 sequence reads: CASSFGLGKYNEQFF. CDR3 nucleotides: TGTGCCAGCAGTTTCGGACTAGGAAAATACAATGAGCAGTTCTTC. The full variable domain, completed using reference TRBV14 and TRBJ2-1, is EAGVTQFPSHSVIEKGQTVTLRCDPISGHDNLYWYRRVMGKEIKFLLHFVKESKQDESGMPNNRFLAERTGGTYSTLKVQPAELEDSGVYFCASSFGLGKYNEQFFGPGTRLTVL.